The 18 T cell receptor beta chains presented below share a single source sample, sequenced in a study of tissue T cells after allogeneic stem cell transplantation. The repertoire was sequenced with immunoSEQ multiplex PCR; TCRdb's copy has only in-frame clones and lacks some. The sample contains under 2,000 clones, nearly 50% of which appear only once. Regarding time point: mouse harvest day 14 after allogeneic transplant. Each mouse received 10^7 T-cell-depleted marrow cells plus 10^6 splenic CD5+ T cells by tail vein. Sequenced: spleen. The receptors shown here come from a female BALB/c mouse given C57BL/6 T cells with graft-versus-host disease after an allogeneic hematopoietic cell transplant.

A note on this clone: Gene names are mouse gene names. Read sequence stops 1 residue before the CDR3 end, and the germline J gene provides the missing end. V is TRBV12-2 and J is TRBJ2-7; 7 nucleotides line up with TRBD2. Germline V gives CDR1 SGHLS, CDR2 HYDKME. After removal of 0 bases from V and 0 bases from J, the junction contained 4 bases not matched to a gene. This CDR3 is 15 amino acids long. The covered CDR3 bases are TGTGCCAGCTCTCTCGCCTGGGGGAGCTCCTATGAACAGTAC. It translates to CASSLAWGSSYEQY. The complete CDR3 sequence is CASSLAWGSSYEQYF.

Comments on this clone: All gene names here are mouse names. Sequencing ends 1 residue short of the CDR3 end; the germline J gene provides the rest. This chain connects TRBV5 to TRBJ1-4; no clear D gene. Deletions cut 0 bases from V and 3 bases from J, with 8 bases between. The CDR3 sequence is 15 residues long. The germline V gene encodes CDR1 LGHNA and CDR2 YNLKQL (reference sequence). This CDR3 reads CASSQEGKTNERLFF. The DNA read from the CDR3 is TGTGCCAGCAGCCAAGAGGGCAAGACCAACGAAAGATTATTT.

This clone was counted a few times. Mouse gene names apply. The CDR3 end lies 1 residue beyond the end of the read and is filled in from the germline J gene. This rearrangement joins TRBV31 to TRBJ2-1; 10 bases fit TRBD2. With V trimmed by 0 bases and J by 2 bases, 7 bases remained unmatched. From germline, CDR1 is GKSSPN and CDR2 SITVG. The CDR3 runs 17 residues. CDR3 region: CAWSLDRDWGYYAEQFF. The CDR3 bases that were read are TGTGCCTGGAGTCTAGACCGGGACTGGGGTTACTATGCTGAGCAGTTC.

This clone rates as medium-sized (0.01 to 0.1%). Genes here carry mouse names. Read coverage stops 1 residue before the CDR3 terminus; the germline J gene supplies the remainder. J is TRBJ2-5 and V is TRBV13-3; TRBD2 agrees at 11 bases. The length of the CDR3 is 16 residues. Germline V gene sequence: CDR1 NNHDY, CDR2 SYVADS. Losses at the gene ends were 4 bases for V and 0 bases for J; bases not matched to a gene: 4. This chain's CDR3 is CASSKGLGVNQDTQYF. Partial CDR3 DNA: TGTGCCAGCAGTAAGGGACTGGGGGTTAACCAAGACACCCAGTAC.

By share, this clone ranks as hyperexpanded. These gene names are mouse names. The CDR3 end falls 1 residue outside the read, so it is completed with the germline J gene. This chain connects TRBV20 to TRBJ1-2; 10 positions agree with TRBD1. The CDR3 spans 13 residues. With V trimmed by 5 bases and J by 0 bases, 0 bases remained unmatched. Looked up from germline, CDR1 is GFQATS and CDR2 is STVNSAI. The part of the CDR3 DNA that was read is TGTGGTGCTGGACAGGGGGCAAACTCCGACTACACC. Translating gives CGAGQGANSDYT. The CDR3, in full, reads CGAGQGANSDYTF.

As regards this clone: The gene names here belong to mouse. The CDR3 end is not reached by the read, which stops 1 residue before it; the germline J gene fills it in. The rearrangement uses TRBV29 and TRBJ1-4, with D possibly TRBD1 on 5 matching bases. The V and J ends lost 5 bases and 2 bases respectively, with 6 bases between them. Germline V CDR1 and CDR2: MSHET, SYDVDS. This CDR3 spans 13 amino acids. CDR3 DNA, as far as it was read: TGTGCTAGCAGTCGGGACTCCAACGAAAGATTATTT. Protein: CASSRDSNERLF. Given in full, the CDR3 is CASSRDSNERLFF. Full variable domain (remainder filled in from reference TRBV29 and TRBJ1-4): DMKVTQMPRYLIKRMGENVLLECGQDMSHETMYWYRQDPGLGLQLIYISYDVDSNSEGDIPKGYRVSRKKREHFSLILDSAKTNQTSVYFCASSRDSNERLFFGHGTKLSVL.

As to this clone: Gene names are mouse gene names. The read terminates 1 residue before the CDR3 end, so the remaining end is supplied by the germline J gene. This chain connects TRBV29 to TRBJ2-4, with D unclear. The CDR3 sequence is 12 residues long. Trimming left V 7 bases short and J 0 bases short, with 5 bases between. Germline values: CDR1 MSHET, CDR2 SYDVDS. The CDR3 spells CASTTSQNTLYF. The covered CDR3 bases are TGTGCTAGCACAACAAGTCAAAACACCTTGTAC.

With regard to this clone: The gene names here belong to mouse. From the germline J gene comes the end of the CDR3, since the read stops 1 residue before it. The chain combines TRBV12-2 with TRBJ2-4; maybe TRBD2 (6 bases). The V gene lost 0 bases and the J gene lost 0 bases, with 12 bases spanning the gap. Germline loops: CDR1 SGHLS, CDR2 HYDKME. The CDR3 consists of 16 residues. The chain's CDR3 is CASSLGLGPSQNTLYF. The CDR3 bases that were read are TGTGCCAGCTCTCTCGGGCTGGGGCCTAGTCAAAACACCTTGTAC. Using reference TRBV12-2 and TRBJ2-4 for the parts outside the CDR3, the full variable domain is NSGVVQSPRYIIKGKGERSILKCIPISGHLSVAWYQQTQGQELKFFIQHYDKMERDKGNLPSRFSVQQFDDYHSEMNMSALELEDSAVYFCASSLGLGPSQNTLYFGAGTRLSVL.

As concerns this clone: Gene and germline names: mouse. The part of the CDR3 DNA that was read is TGTGCTAGCAGTTTAAGACAGAGGAACACAGAAGTCTTC. This gives the protein CASSLRQRNTEVF. The CDR3 in full is CASSLRQRNTEVFF. The chain is built from TRBV29 and TRBJ1-1; D may be TRBD1 (5 bases). The read terminates 1 residue ahead of where the CDR3 ends, so the germline J gene completes it. Germline assignment: CDR1 MSHET and CDR2 SYDVDS. V lost 2 bases and J lost 1, with 8 bases in between. The CDR3 covers 14 residues.

Note on this clone: The gene names given are mouse names. With the read ending 1 residue before the CDR3 end, the germline J gene is used to fill in that end. V gene TRBV20 combines with J gene TRBJ2-2; 8 positions match TRBD2. CDR3 length: 13 amino acids. Germline V gene data show CDR1 as GFQATS and CDR2 as STVNSAI. V was clipped by 6 bases and J by 5 bases; unmatched bases: 5. The part of the CDR3 DNA that was read is TGTGGTGCCGGGGGGGCGCGGACCGGGCAGCTCTAC. This translates into CGAGGARTGQLY. The complete CDR3 reads CGAGGARTGQLYF. Full variable domain (remainder filled in from reference TRBV20 and TRBJ2-2): GALVYQYPRRTICKSGTSMRMECQAVGFQATSVAWYRQSPQKTFELIALSTVNSAIKYEQNFTQEKFPISHPNLSFSSMTVLNAYLEDRGLYLCGAGGARTGQLYFGEGSKLTVL.

Turning to this clone: The gene names here belong to mouse. The read gets to within 1 residue of the CDR3 end, and the germline J gene fills in the rest. This chain uses TRBV26 with TRBJ2-3; D gene ambiguous. From germline, CDR1 is KGHPV and CDR2 FQNQEV (reference sequence). Between the trimmed V and J ends, which lost 6 bases and 2 bases, there was a span of 12 bases. The length of the CDR3 is 14 residues. CDR3 residues: CASSPLGHAETLYF. The DNA read from the CDR3 is TGTGCCAGCAGCCCCTTAGGCCATGCAGAAACGCTGTAT.

As for this clone: Gene names refer to mouse genes. The read comes to an end 1 residue before the CDR3 does, leaving the germline J gene to fill in the end. V is TRBV2 and J is TRBJ2-7; 7 nucleotides agree with TRBD2. Per germline, CDR1 LGHNA and CDR2 YSYQKL. There are 15 residues in the CDR3. Losses at the gene ends were 0 bases for V and 0 bases for J; bases not matched to a gene: 2. CDR3 protein: CASSQDWGSSYEQYF. The covered CDR3 bases are TGTGCCAGCAGCCAAGACTGGGGGAGCTCCTATGAACAGTAC.

Only one count was recorded for this clone. The genes are named according to mouse. Read data end 1 residue before the CDR3 end; the end is taken from the germline J gene. This specimen includes other DNA sequences encoding the same CDR3. V and J are TRBV26 and TRBJ1-2; TRBD1 aligns across 7 bases. The CDR3 is 14 residues long. Germline V gene sequence: CDR1 KGHPV, CDR2 FQNQEV (reference sequence). V trimming: 4 bases; J trimming: 0 bases; junction bases outside the gene matches: 2. The CDR3 sequence: CASSRDSANSDYTF. CDR3 DNA, as far as it was read: TGTGCCAGCAGTCGGGACAGTGCAAACTCCGACTACACC.

About this clone itself: Gene names denote mouse genes. The read terminates 1 residue ahead of where the CDR3 ends, so the germline J gene completes it. The rearrangement uses TRBV13-1 and TRBJ2-5, with D unresolved. Deletions cut 1 base from V and 3 bases from J, with 6 bases between. The CDR3 extends over 13 amino acids. Germline lookup yields CDR1 NSHNY and CDR2 SYGAGN. CDR3 bases read: TGTGCCAGCAGTGATTGGGAACAAGACACCCAGTAC. As protein: CASSDWEQDTQY. The whole CDR3 sequence reads CASSDWEQDTQYF.

The count of this clone is one. Each gene name is a mouse one. The CDR3 is cut off 1 residue early in the read; its end comes from the germline J gene. V is TRBV12-2 and J is TRBJ1-1, with 8 bases that match TRBD1. The CDR3 has 14 amino acids. The germline V gene encodes CDR1 SGHLS and CDR2 HYDKME. The trim removed 0 bases at V and 1 base at J, leaving 0 bases unmatched. The part of the CDR3 DNA that was read is TGTGCCAGCTCTCTCGGACAGGGGAACACAGAAGTCTTC. This sequence encodes CASSLGQGNTEVF. The complete CDR3 protein is CASSLGQGNTEVFF.

In its sample, this clone ranks as large (0.1 to 1%). Gene names and germline match the mouse. The read falls 1 residue short of the CDR3 end, and the missing part is taken from the germline J gene. This chain connects TRBV1 to TRBJ2-7; 7 positions agree with TRBD2. The CDR3 is made up of 14 amino acids. V lost 2 bases to trimming and J lost 2 bases; unmatched junction nucleotides: 3. In germline, CDR1 is NSQYPW, CDR2 LRSPGD (reference sequence). CDR3 in amino acids: CTCSASWGTYEQYF. The covered CDR3 bases are TGCACCTGCAGTGCATCCTGGGGGACCTATGAACAGTAC.

Concerning this clone: The gene symbols are mouse symbols. Read sequence stops 1 residue before the CDR3 end, and the germline J gene provides the missing end. The chain links TRBV5 to TRBJ2-4; 10 bases match TRBD1. CDR1 LGHNA and CDR2 YNLKQL come from the germline V gene (reference sequence). This CDR3 spans 14 amino acids. The trim removed 0 bases at V and 8 bases at J, leaving 2 bases unmatched. Partial CDR3 DNA: TGTGCCAGCAGCCAAGAGTGGGACAGGGGCACCTTGTAC. Amino acid sequence: CASSQEWDRGTLY. The full CDR3 sequence reads CASSQEWDRGTLYF.

On this clone: Gene names follow the mouse nomenclature. The CDR3 goes on 1 residue after the read ends, and that part is filled in from the germline J gene. This chain uses TRBV15 with TRBJ2-5; possibly TRBD1 or TRBD2 for D (6 bases each). V dropped 3 bases and J dropped 3 bases, with 10 bases sitting between them. CDR3 length: 14 residues. Germline lookup yields CDR1 SGHND and CDR2 FRSKSL. CDR3 bases read: TGTGCCAGCAGTTTTGGGGGCCGGCAAGACACCCAGTAC. This gives the protein CASSFGGRQDTQY. From start to end, the CDR3 is CASSFGGRQDTQYF.